The text below deals with one T cell receptor (beta chain). The antigen is unknown. The conserved closing phenylalanine or tryptophan is absent in this CDR3, likely reflecting a read error. The source material, RNA transcripts, was used to amplify TCR beta CDR3 regions. A set of HTBI primers served as the primers for a first-round RT-PCR of the TCR CDR3. Each CDR3 protein gets one entry after TCRdb re-called the multiplex PCR reads with MiXCR. The sample holds hundreds of thousands of distinct CDR3 sequences, around 15% seen once. The sample originates from a study of T cells in Graves' hyperthyroidism and ophthalmopathy. Findings and caveats of the study: Ophthalmopathy and stable hyperthyroidism were told apart by a 13 V-J model. The model predicted ophthalmopathy a median about 6.6 months before onset.

Germline CDR1 reads LGHNA; CDR2 reads YNFKEQ. This CDR3 has 15 residues. Trimming cost V 0 bases and J 4 bases, with 10 bases left between them. Sequenced sample: blood. This receptor was identified in a woman aged 18-35 years with Graves' hyperthyroidism. This chain connects TRBV4-2 to TRBJ2-1; D not resolved. The CDR3 DNA reads TGTGCCAGCAGCCAAGATCCAACACTTTACAATGAGCAGTTCTTA. Protein product: CASSQDPTLYNEQFL.